The 11 T cell receptor beta chains reported below all come from one sample, sequenced in a study of post-analysis software for immune sequencing data (dated by TCRdb to between 2015 and 2017). Their cognate antigens are unknown. Overall study outcomes, separate from this receptor: Patients showed significantly higher frequencies than controls for a handful of TRBV segments, among them TRBV5-6, TRBV5-1 and TRBV20-1.

Receptor libraries were prepared by PCR. The data were produced on an Illumina HiSeq 2500. Unique molecular identifiers were incorporated into TCR beta cDNA libraries to reduce PCR and sequencing biases. TCRdb trimmed public reads at Q25 via fastp, called clones via MiXCR and kept in-frame beta chains. Merged by CDR3 protein, the rows form single entries marked with the most common genes and DNA. The sample table holds roughly 620,000 distinct CDR3 sequences, of which 40% to 50% were seen once. The biggest ten clones account for roughly 1.7% of the sample. The sequenced sample consisted of blood. The source is a girl aged 5-17 years with multiple sclerosis.

V and J are TRBV24-1 and TRBJ1-2; 7 bases are a match to TRBD1. V was pared by 4 bases and J by 8 bases, with 12 bases of the junction left unmatched. Per the germline V gene, CDR1 is KGHDR and CDR2 is SFDVKD. The CDR3 is 15 amino acids. The chain's CDR3 is CATSDSTGAVGGYTF. DNA of the CDR3: TGTGCCACCAGTGACTCTACAGGGGCCGTGGGCGGCTACACCTTC.

This clonotype was detected many times. The chain employs TRBV6-5 and TRBJ2-1, with D possibly TRBD2 on 5 matching bases. Trimming stripped 0 bases from V and 3 bases from J, with 9 bases between. The CDR3 runs 15 residues. Germline CDR1 MNHEY, CDR2 SVGAGI. The CDR3 DNA follows: TGTGCCAGCAGTTACTCTGAGGGCTACTACAATGAGCAGTTCTTC. Translated, it gives CASSYSEGYYNEQFF.

This chain links TRBV6-6 with TRBJ1-2; 8 nucleotides align to TRBD1. Germline CDR1 and CDR2: MNHNY and SVGAGI (reference sequence). Losses at the gene ends were 5 bases for V and 0 bases for J; bases not matched to a gene: 5. This CDR3 has 15 amino acids. The CDR3 loop reads CASSVTGGTNYGYTF. The CDR3 DNA sequence: TGTGCCAGCAGTGTTACAGGGGGGACTAACTATGGCTACACCTTC.

The genes are TRBV20-1 and TRBJ2-1; possibly TRBD1 for D (6 bases). The CDR3 totals 14 residues. Germline V gene lookup returns CDR1 DFQATT and CDR2 SNEGSKA (reference sequence). V was trimmed by 1 base and J by 3 bases, leaving 10 bases between them. DNA for the CDR3: TGCAGTGCTAGAGGGCAGGGGCGCTACAATGAGCAGTTCTTC. Its protein product is CSARGQGRYNEQFF.

V gene TRBV4-1 combines with J gene TRBJ1-1; maybe TRBD1 (5 bases). Trimming left V 1 base short and J 10 bases short, with 10 bases between. Per germline, CDR1 MGHRA and CDR2 YSYEKL. The CDR3 is 12 residues long. CDR3 amino acids: CASSQVKGRAFF. CDR3 coding DNA: TGCGCCAGCAGCCAAGTTAAGGGGAGAGCTTTCTTT.

This clonotype was seen a few times. The gene calls are TRBV2 and TRBJ1-2; weak D call: TRBD1 (6 bases). The germline V gene encodes CDR1 SNHLY and CDR2 FYNNEI. This CDR3 has 13 residues. Trimming took off 7 bases at V and 2 bases at J, with 11 bases between the two ends. This chain's CDR3 is CASKLDRNYGYTF. The CDR3 DNA reads as TGTGCCAGCAAATTGGACAGAAACTATGGCTACACCTTC.

V is TRBV4-1 and J is TRBJ1-2; TRBD1 matches 7 bases. Germline V gene data show CDR1 as MGHRA and CDR2 as YSYEKL. The CDR3 sequence is 15 residues long. Trimming cost V 0 bases and J 4 bases; bases outside gene matches: 5. The CDR3 is CASSQDQGGPYGYTF. The DNA of the CDR3 is TGCGCCAGCAGCCAAGACCAGGGGGGGCCCTATGGCTACACCTTC.

The CDR3 nucleotides are TGCGCCAGCAGGTCTACAGGAGGATTTGGCTACACCTTC. It specifies CASRSTGGFGYTF. V and J are TRBV5-1 and TRBJ1-2; tentatively, D is TRBD1 (5 bases). Germline CDR1 SGHRS, CDR2 YFSETQ. This CDR3 comprises 13 residues. Trimming cost V 5 bases and J 7 bases, with 15 bases left between them. Full variable domain (missing parts from reference TRBV5-1 and TRBJ1-2): KAGVTQTPRYLIKTRGQQVTLSCSPISGHRSVSWYQQTPGQGLQFLFEYFSETQRNKGNFPGRFSGRQFSNSRSEMNVSTLELGDSALYLCASRSTGGFGYTFGSGTRLTVV.

This clonotype was counted a few times. The chain joins TRBV20-1 to TRBJ2-1; tentative D call: TRBD2 (6 bases). CDR3 length: 11 residues. Trimming took 5 bases from V and 9 from J, leaving 11 bases between them. From germline, CDR1 is DFQATT and CDR2 SNEGSKA (reference sequence). The DNA for the CDR3 is TGCAGTGCTCCCGAGCGGGCTGAGCAGTTCTTC. Its protein is CSAPERAEQFF.

This clonotype was detected only once. One end of the junction does not line up with germline, which may come from a read error. In DNA form, the CDR3 reads TGTGCCAGCAGTTTCAAAGGGCCCGGAGATGCGCAGTATTTT. Residues: CASSFKGPGDAQYF. The V and J genes are TRBV12-3 or TRBV12-4 and TRBJ2-3; D is unresolved. The CDR3 is 14 amino acids.

This chain connects TRBV12-3 or TRBV12-4 to TRBJ2-7; 11 bases align to TRBD2. The length of the CDR3 is 15 residues. With 7 bases clipped from V and 5 bases from J, the junction kept 10 bases outside the gene matches. The CDR3 DNA reads TGTGCCAGCAAACTAACTAGCGGGAGTAGCGACGAGCAGTACTTC. Amino acids: CASKLTSGSSDEQYF.